This T cell receptor beta chain was found in a study of blood T cell repertoires in COVID-19. The repertoire was sequenced with immunoSEQ multiplex PCR; TCRdb's copy has only in-frame clones and lacks some. The sample includes over 120,000 clones, roughly nine tenths of them seen just once. The CDR3 consists of 15 residues. Sequences were obtained from peripheral blood. The source is a human donor in a cohort sampled during active COVID-19. The rearrangement links TRBV21-1 to TRBJ2-4; TRBD2 reflects the table's D call only, with no check against the DNA. TRBV21-1 is noted as a pseudogene. The CDR3 DNA is TGTGCCAGCAGCATAAACAAAGAACTAAAAAACATTCAGTACTTC. It is translated as CASSINKELKNIQYF.